This T cell receptor beta chain came from a study of cytomegalovirus exposure and HLA in healthy donors. Looking at the study overall: An analysis done earlier identified about 120 million unique TCR beta sequences from approximately 200 million T cells. Study-wide findings and caveats: The productive fraction for most TCR beta V segments was about 87% or about 30% in an earlier analysis. The authors later found HLA-associated TCR beta chains more clonally expanded than equally common others.

With respect to this clone: Its matching antigen is unknown.

The primer mix had 60 Vbeta and 13 Jbeta primers. Generated by immunoSEQ multiplex PCR, the TCRdb table keeps only in-frame clones and is missing some. Of hundreds of thousands of clones listed, 78% were seen once; the top ten hold about 0.47%. Specimen: PBMCs. The clonotype originates from a boy aged 10-17 years in good health and CMV-seronegative.

The chain's CDR3 is CASSWDYSGETQYF. CDR3 DNA sequence: TGTGCCAGCAGTTGGGACTACTCTGGAGAGACCCAGTACTTC. This rearrangement joins TRBV2 to TRBJ2-5; 7 bases line up with TRBD2. The germline gives CDR1 SNHLY, CDR2 FYNNEI. The CDR3 totals 14 residues. The J segment lost 4 bases and the V segment lost 5 bases, leaving 7 bases of the junction unmatched.